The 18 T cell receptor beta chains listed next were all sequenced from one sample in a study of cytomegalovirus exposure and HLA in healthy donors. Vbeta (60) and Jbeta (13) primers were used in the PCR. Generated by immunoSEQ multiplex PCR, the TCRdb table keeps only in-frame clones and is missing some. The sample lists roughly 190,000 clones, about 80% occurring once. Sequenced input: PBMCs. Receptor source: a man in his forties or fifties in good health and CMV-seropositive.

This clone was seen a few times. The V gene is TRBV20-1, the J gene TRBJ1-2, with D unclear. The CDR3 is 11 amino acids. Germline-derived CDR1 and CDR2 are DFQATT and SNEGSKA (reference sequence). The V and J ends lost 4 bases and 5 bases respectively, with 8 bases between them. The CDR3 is CSATLQYGYTF. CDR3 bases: TGCAGTGCTACCTTACAGTATGGCTACACCTTC.

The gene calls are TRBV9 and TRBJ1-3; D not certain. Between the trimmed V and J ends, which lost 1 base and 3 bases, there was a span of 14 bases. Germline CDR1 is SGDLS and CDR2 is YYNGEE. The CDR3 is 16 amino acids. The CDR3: CASSVNRRLGGNTIYF. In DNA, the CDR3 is TGTGCCAGCAGCGTAAACCGGAGGCTGGGTGGAAACACCATATATTTT.

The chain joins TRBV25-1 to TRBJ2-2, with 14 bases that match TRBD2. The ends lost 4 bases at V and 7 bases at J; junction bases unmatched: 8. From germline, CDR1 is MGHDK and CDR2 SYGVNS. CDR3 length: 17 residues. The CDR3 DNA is TGTGCCAGCAGTGCCTTGGGACTAGCGGGAGTTGGCGGGGAGCTGTTTTTT. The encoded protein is CASSALGLAGVGGELFF.

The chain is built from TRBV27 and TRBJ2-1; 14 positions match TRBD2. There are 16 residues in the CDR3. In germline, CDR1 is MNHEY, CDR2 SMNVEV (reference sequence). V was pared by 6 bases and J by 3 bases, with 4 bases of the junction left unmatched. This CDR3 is CASRPGLAGVYNEQFF. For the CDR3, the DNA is TGTGCCAGCAGGCCGGGACTAGCGGGGGTCTACAATGAGCAGTTCTTC.

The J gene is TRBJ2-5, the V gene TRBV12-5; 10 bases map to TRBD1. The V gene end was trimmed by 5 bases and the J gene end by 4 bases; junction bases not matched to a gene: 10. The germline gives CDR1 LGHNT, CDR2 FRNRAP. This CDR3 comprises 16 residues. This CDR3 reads CASGPDRGVGGETQYF. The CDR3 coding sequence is TGTGCTAGTGGTCCGGACAGGGGGGTTGGCGGAGAGACCCAGTACTTC.

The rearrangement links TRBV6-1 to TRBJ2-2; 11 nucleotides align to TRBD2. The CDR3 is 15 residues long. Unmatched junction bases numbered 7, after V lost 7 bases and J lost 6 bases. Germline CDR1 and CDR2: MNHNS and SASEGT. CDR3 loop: CASTVSGGAAGELFF. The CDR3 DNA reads TGTGCCAGCACCGTTAGCGGGGGGGCGGCCGGGGAGCTGTTTTTT.

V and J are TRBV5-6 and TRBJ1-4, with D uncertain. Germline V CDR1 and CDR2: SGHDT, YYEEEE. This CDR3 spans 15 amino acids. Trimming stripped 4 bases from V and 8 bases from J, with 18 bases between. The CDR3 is CASSSVSTGSEKLFF. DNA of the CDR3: TGTGCCAGCAGCAGCGTAAGCACCGGGTCGGAAAAACTGTTTTTT.

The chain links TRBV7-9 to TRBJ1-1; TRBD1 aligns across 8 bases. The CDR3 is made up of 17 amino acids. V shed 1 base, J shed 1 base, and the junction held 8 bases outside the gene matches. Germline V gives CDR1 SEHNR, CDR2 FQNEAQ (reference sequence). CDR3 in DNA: TGTGCCAGCAGCTTAGGGACAGGGACTATGAGGAACACTGAAGCTTTCTTT. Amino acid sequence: CASSLGTGTMRNTEAFF. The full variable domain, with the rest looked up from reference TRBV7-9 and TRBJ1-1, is DTGVSQNPRHKITKRGQNVTFRCDPISEHNRLYWYRQTLGQGPEFLTYFQNEAQLEKSRLLSDRFSAERPKGSFSTLEIQRTEQGDSAMYLCASSLGTGTMRNTEAFFGQGTRLTVV.

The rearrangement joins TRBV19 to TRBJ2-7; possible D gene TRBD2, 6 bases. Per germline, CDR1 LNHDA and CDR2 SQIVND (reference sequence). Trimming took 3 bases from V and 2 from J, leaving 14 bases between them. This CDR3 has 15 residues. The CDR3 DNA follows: TGTGCCAGTAGTATCGGTTTGCTAGCGACCTACGAGCAGTACTTC. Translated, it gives CASSIGLLATYEQYF.

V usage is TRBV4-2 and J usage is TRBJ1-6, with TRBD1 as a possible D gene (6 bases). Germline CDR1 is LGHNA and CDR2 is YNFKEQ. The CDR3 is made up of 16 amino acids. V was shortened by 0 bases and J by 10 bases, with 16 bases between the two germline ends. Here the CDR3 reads CASSQDRTDPTSPLHF. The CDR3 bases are TGTGCCAGCAGCCAAGACCGGACAGACCCGACCTCACCCCTCCACTTT.

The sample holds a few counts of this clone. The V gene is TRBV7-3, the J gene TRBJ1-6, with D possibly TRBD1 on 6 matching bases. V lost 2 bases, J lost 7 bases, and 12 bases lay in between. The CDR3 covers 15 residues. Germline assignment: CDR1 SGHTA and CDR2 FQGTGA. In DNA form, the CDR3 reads TGTGCCAGCAGCTTACACAGTACAGGGAATTCACCCCTCCACTTT. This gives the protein CASSLHSTGNSPLHF.

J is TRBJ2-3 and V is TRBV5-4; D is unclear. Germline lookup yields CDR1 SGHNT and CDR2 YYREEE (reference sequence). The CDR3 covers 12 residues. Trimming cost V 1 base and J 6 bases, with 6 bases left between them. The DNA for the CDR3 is TGTGCCAGCAGCTTGAATCGTGATACGCAGTATTTT. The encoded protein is CASSLNRDTQYF. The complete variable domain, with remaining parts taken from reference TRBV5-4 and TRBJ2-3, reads ETGVTQSPTHLIKTRGQQVTLRCSSQSGHNTVSWYQQALGQGPQFIFQYYREEENGRGNFPPRFSGLQFPNYSSELNVNALELDDSALYLCASSLNRDTQYFGPGTRLTVL.

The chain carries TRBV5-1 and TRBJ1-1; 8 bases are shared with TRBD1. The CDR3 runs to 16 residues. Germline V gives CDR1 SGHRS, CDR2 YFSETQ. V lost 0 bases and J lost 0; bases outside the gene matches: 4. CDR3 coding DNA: TGCGCCAGCAGCTTGGGCCCAGGGGGCATGAACACTGAAGCTTTCTTT. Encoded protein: CASSLGPGGMNTEAFF.

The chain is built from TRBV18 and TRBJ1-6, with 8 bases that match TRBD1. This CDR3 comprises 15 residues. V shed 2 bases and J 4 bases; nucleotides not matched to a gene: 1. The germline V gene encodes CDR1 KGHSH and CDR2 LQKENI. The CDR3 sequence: CASSPGDRYNSPLHF. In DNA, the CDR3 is TGTGCCAGCTCACCAGGGGACAGGTATAATTCACCCCTCCACTTT.

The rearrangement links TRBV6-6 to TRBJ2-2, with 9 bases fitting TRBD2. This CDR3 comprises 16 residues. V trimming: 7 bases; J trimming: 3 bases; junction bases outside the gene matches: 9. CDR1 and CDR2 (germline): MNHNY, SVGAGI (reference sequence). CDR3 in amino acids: CASTLSGRLDTGELFF. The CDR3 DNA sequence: TGTGCCAGCACCCTTAGCGGGAGACTTGACACCGGGGAGCTGTTTTTT.

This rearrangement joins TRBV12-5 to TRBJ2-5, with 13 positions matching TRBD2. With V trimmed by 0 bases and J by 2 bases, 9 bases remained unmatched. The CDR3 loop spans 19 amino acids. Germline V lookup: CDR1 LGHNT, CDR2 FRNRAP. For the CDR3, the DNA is TGTGCTAGTGGTTTGGTACGGACTAGCGGGAGTAGGGATCAAGAGACCCAGTACTTC. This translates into CASGLVRTSGSRDQETQYF.

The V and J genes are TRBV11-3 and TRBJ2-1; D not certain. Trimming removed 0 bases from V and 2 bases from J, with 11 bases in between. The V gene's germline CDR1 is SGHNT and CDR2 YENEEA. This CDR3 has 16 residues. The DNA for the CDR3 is TGTGCCAGCAGCTTAGAGTCGAAAACAACCTACAATGAGCAGTTCTTC. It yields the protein CASSLESKTTYNEQFF.

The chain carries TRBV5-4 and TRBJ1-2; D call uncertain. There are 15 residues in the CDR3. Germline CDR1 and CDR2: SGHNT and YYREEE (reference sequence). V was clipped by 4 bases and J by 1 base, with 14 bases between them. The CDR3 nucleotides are TGTGCCAGCAGCCCGCCCAAGCGAGATAACTATGGCTACACCTTC. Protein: CASSPPKRDNYGYTF.